This T cell receptor beta chain came from a study of cytomegalovirus exposure and HLA in healthy donors. In germline, CDR1 is MNHNS, CDR2 SASEGT. V was shortened by 8 bases and J by 10 bases, with 24 bases between the two germline ends. This CDR3 spans 15 amino acids. Primers: 60 Vbeta forward and 13 Jbeta reverse. This table comes from immunoSEQ multiplex PCR, and its TCRdb copy is limited to in-frame clones, with some not included. This specimen shows approximately 80,000 clones; the ten leading clones hold approximately 1.1%. Nominally healthy donors were sampled, though unrecorded immune exposures were likely.

The rearrangement joins TRBV6-1 to TRBJ2-1; the D gene is possibly TRBD2 (6 bases). The clonotype was recovered from a woman aged 25 to 39 in good health and CMV-seronegative. Material: PBMCs. The CDR3 loop reads CASSPSTGGTGEQFF. In DNA form, the CDR3 reads TGTGCCAGCTCCCCCTCCACTGGGGGGACCGGGGAGCAGTTCTTC.